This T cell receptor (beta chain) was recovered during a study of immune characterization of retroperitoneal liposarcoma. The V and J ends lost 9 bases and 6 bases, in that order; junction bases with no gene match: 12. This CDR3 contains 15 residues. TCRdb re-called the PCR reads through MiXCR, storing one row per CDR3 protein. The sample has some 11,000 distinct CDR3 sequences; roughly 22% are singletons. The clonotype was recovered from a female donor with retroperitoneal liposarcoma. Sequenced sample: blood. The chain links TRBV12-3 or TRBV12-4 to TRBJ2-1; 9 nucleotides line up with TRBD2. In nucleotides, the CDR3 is TGTGCCAGTAACGCCCCGGGACTAGCCGGCAATGAGCAGTTCTTC. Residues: CASNAPGLAGNEQFF.